This TCR beta chain originates from a study of control samples from healthy donors and cancer patients. The germline gives CDR1 SGHRS, CDR2 YFSETQ. V lost 1 base, J lost 12 bases, and 6 bases stayed unmatched. CDR3 length equals 15 residues. Repertoires were generated with immunoSEQ multiplex PCR, while TCRdb's copy carries only in-frame clones and drops some. The data show 150,000 to 200,000 clones, almost 90% seen once. The genes are TRBV5-1 and TRBJ2-1; 14 nucleotides agree with TRBD2. The sample comprised blood. The sequence was obtained from a woman between 25 and 40 years old in good health. The CDR3 DNA follows: TGCGCCAGCAGCTTGTCCGGGACTAGCGGGAGCTGGCAGTTCTTC. Its protein product is CASSLSGTSGSWQFF.